The following is a T cell receptor (beta chain) sequence with its context. What it binds is unknown. The CDR3 contains 14 residues. The germline CDR1 and CDR2 sequences are KGHSH and LQKENI. Trimming took 7 bases from V and 2 from J, leaving 12 bases between them. These data originate in a study of OX40 agonist ivuxolimab in advanced cancers. Study context: It was permissible to have had prior anti-PD-1, anti-PD-L1 or anti-CTLA-4 therapy, and about 40% had some.

Any history of autoimmune disease or systemic immunosuppression disqualified patients. Libraries were prepared by immunoSEQ multiplex PCR; TCRdb keeps only in-frame clonotypes and omits some of them. The table lists tens of thousands of clones, 86% of them singletons, with 1% to 1.5% in the top ten. Study results and limitations: There were, on average, more expanded clones in CD8+ T cells than in CD4+. Clones of CD4+ and CD8+ blood T cells grew by week 6 at doses of 0.1 to 3.0 mg/kg.

The chain has TRBV18 and TRBJ2-1; D perhaps matches TRBD1 (5 bases). The receptor was derived from an adult with an advanced solid tumor such as melanoma, head and neck, liver or kidney cancer. Specimen: CD4+ or CD8+ T cells sorted from blood, collected in a trial of the OX40 agonist ivuxolimab. The CDR3 sequence: CASWAGQAYNEQFF. The CDR3 DNA reads TGTGCCAGCTGGGCAGGGCAGGCCTACAATGAGCAGTTCTTC.